This T cell receptor beta chain emerged from a study of blood T cell repertoires in COVID-19. Measured with immunoSEQ multiplex PCR; TCRdb has only the in-frame clones, and not every one. The sample has a few hundred thousand clones, about nine tenths seen once. The TCR originated in an older woman with COVID-19, enrolled during active disease. The material sequenced was peripheral blood.

CDR3 nucleotides: TGTGCCAGCAGTACCCACAAAGAAAAACTGTTTTTT. Residues: CASSTHKEKLFF. This chain links TRBV28 with TRBJ1-4; D not certain. Germline loops: CDR1 MDHEN, CDR2 SYDVKM. The V gene lost 5 bases and the J gene lost 8 bases, with 9 bases spanning the gap. The CDR3 extends over 12 amino acids.